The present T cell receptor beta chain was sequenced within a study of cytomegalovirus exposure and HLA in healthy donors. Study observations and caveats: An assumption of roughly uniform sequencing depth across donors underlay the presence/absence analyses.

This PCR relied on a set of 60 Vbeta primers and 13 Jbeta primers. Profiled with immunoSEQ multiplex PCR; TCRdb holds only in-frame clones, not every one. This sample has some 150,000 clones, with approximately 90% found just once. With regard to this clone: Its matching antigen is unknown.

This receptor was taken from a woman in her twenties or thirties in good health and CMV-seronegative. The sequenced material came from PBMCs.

The CDR3 DNA follows: TGCAGCGTTAAAGGAGACACCCGTATAGGCTACACCTTC. It codes for CSVKGDTRIGYTF. This rearrangement joins TRBV29-1 to TRBJ1-2; D remains unclear. Trimming shortened V by 5 bases and J by 8 bases, and 18 bases separated the two germline ends. Germline V gene sequence: CDR1 SQVTM, CDR2 ANQGSEA. The CDR3 extends over 13 amino acids.